The 9 T cell receptor beta chains below come from one sample, sequenced in a study of regulatory T cells in long-lasting Graves disease. To make TCR beta libraries, researchers used iRepertoire HTBI primers and Arm-PCR of CDR3 regions. TCRdb recomputed calls from the multiplex PCR reads with MiXCR, one row per CDR3 protein. Of roughly 400,000 distinct CDR3 sequences listed, 21% are singletons. Sample time point: persistent/refractory GD, antithyroid drugs over 5 years with positive TRAb. PBMCs provided the RNA from which the TCR library was made. Sequenced here: peripheral blood mononuclear cells (PBMCs), sampled when the disease was refractory, from a patient treated with antithyroid drugs. Receptor source: a female donor with Graves disease.

The J gene is TRBJ1-6, the V gene TRBV20-1; maybe TRBD1 (6 bases). This CDR3 comprises 13 residues. V dropped 4 bases and J dropped 10 bases, with 14 bases sitting between them. The germline V gene has CDR1 DFQATT and CDR2 SNEGSKA (reference sequence). The CDR3 nucleotides are TGCAGTGCTATAGGGGGGACGGGCTCACCCCTCCACTTT. This codes for CSAIGGTGSPLHF.

The rearrangement joins TRBV20-1 to TRBJ2-5; TRBD2 matches 9 bases. This CDR3 is built from 15 residues. Germline trimming cut 5 bases from V and 4 bases from J; bases unmatched to any gene: 11. CDR1 DFQATT and CDR2 SNEGSKA come from the germline V gene (reference sequence). The CDR3 spells CSAVGGRGVGETQYF. DNA for the CDR3: TGCAGTGCTGTGGGCGGGAGGGGAGTTGGAGAGACCCAGTACTTC.

This clonotype has more than one count but fewer than ten. The chain combines TRBV9 with TRBJ2-2; the D is unclear. Trimming removed 4 bases at V and 2 bases at J, with 3 bases between. From germline, CDR1 is SGDLS and CDR2 YYNGEE. This CDR3 has 12 amino acids. CDR3 amino acids: CASSINTGELFF. For the CDR3, the DNA is TGTGCCAGCAGCATTAACACCGGGGAGCTGTTTTTT.

The genes are TRBV7-7 and TRBJ2-5; 12 nucleotides match TRBD1. CDR1 is SSHAT, CDR2 FNYEAQ, per germline (reference sequence). The V gene end was trimmed by 3 bases and the J gene end by 5 bases; junction bases not matched to a gene: 13. This CDR3 is 18 amino acids long. The CDR3 sequence is CASSFRGGDRGHSETQYF. The CDR3 DNA reads as TGTGCCAGCAGCTTTCGCGGCGGGGACAGGGGGCATTCGGAGACCCAGTACTTC.

This clonotype was seen only a few times. The chain uses TRBV20-1 and TRBJ2-7, with D maybe TRBD2 (6 bases). Germline V gene data show CDR1 as DFQATT and CDR2 as SNEGSKA (reference sequence). The CDR3 length is 16 residues. V was clipped by 0 bases and J by 6 bases, with 21 bases between them. The CDR3 nucleotides are TGCAGTGCTAGAGATGGTTCCGGCGGGAATTTGCTCGAGCAGTACTTC. Its translation: CSARDGSGGNLLEQYF.

This clonotype was observed many times. The V and J genes are TRBV29-1 and TRBJ1-1, with D possibly being TRBD1 (5 bases). The CDR3 has 15 residues. Germline values: CDR1 SQVTM, CDR2 ANQGSEA. The V end lost 3 bases, the J end lost 3 bases, and 17 bases lay between the germline ends. In DNA, the CDR3 is TGCAGCGTTGATGGACACAGTGGGAGAGACACTGAAGCTTTCTTT. This encodes CSVDGHSGRDTEAFF.

This clonotype was observed at least ten times. This chain joins TRBV28 and TRBJ2-6; D is unclear. V lost 6 bases, J lost 4 bases, and 10 bases lay in between. Germline-derived CDR1 and CDR2 are MDHEN and SYDVKM. CDR3 length: 14 residues. The CDR3 DNA reads as TGTGCCAGCAGCCCAGGAAAAGGGGCCAACGTCCTGACTTTC. Protein sequence: CASSPGKGANVLTF.

This clonotype has at least ten counts. The chain joins TRBV18 to TRBJ2-5; D remains unclear. Trimming shortened V by 8 bases and J by 2 bases, and 6 bases separated the two germline ends. This CDR3 spans 11 amino acids. Germline loops: CDR1 KGHSH, CDR2 LQKENI. CDR3 sequence reads: CASSPQETQYF. CDR3 DNA: TGTGCCAGCAGCCCGCAAGAGACCCAGTACTTC.

There are a few counts of this clonotype. The J gene is TRBJ2-5, the V gene TRBV24-1, with 9 bases identical to TRBD2. Germline assignment: CDR1 KGHDR and CDR2 SFDVKD. The CDR3 sequence is 16 residues long. After removal of 1 base from V and 2 bases from J, the junction contained 4 bases not matched to a gene. CDR3 sequence (DNA): TGTGCCACCAGTGATTTAGGCCTAGCGGGGCAAGAGACCCAGTACTTC. This translates into CATSDLGLAGQETQYF.